Only a few counts were recorded for the clone carrying this TCR beta chain. Its antigen is currently unknown. CDR3 length equals 16 residues. Germline assignment: CDR1 KGHDR and CDR2 SFDVKD. Trimming pared 3 bases from V and 0 bases from J, leaving 14 bases between. The record originates from a study of T-cell memory formation after mild COVID-19. Notes on the study in general: Still unconfirmed is whether the second-wave clones peaking on day 37 recognized SARS-CoV-2. Pre-infection memory contained some responding clones, which suggested that cross-reactive memory had joined.

A single record per CDR3 protein comes from TCRdb applying MiXCR to the 5' RACE reads. The sample includes about half a million distinct CDR3 sequences, 18% of them seen just once. This TCR came from an adult woman who had mild COVID-19 (a few samples of this study predate the infection). Cell type and time point are not known. Specimen: PBMCs or a T cell subset sorted from them (not recorded which). The J gene is TRBJ2-7, the V gene TRBV24-1; D perhaps matches TRBD2 (5 bases). CDR3 loop: CATSDGSEAISYEQYF. Here the CDR3 DNA reads TGTGCCACCAGTGATGGGAGTGAGGCGATCTCCTACGAGCAGTACTTC.